Below, 30 T cell receptor beta chains from the same sample are listed, as sequenced in a study of Ad26.COV2.S vaccination and SARS-CoV-2 variants. Treatment indicated: 15 to 20 received Ad26.COV2.S at low or high dose, single or two shots; several received placebo; per-sample allocation not given. Repertoires come from day 63 after the first vaccine or placebo injection. The data were produced by immunoSEQ multiplex PCR, yet TCRdb's version contains in-frame clones alone and is incomplete. The profile shows 380,000 or so clones, 75% to 90% of them singletons. Specimen: peripheral blood, collected in a trial of Ad26.COV2.S vaccine versus placebo. These receptor sequences come from a person aged 18-60 years who received the Ad26.COV2.S COVID-19 vaccine or a placebo.

The chain joins TRBV5-4 to TRBJ2-2; D not resolved. The germline V gene has CDR1 SGHNT and CDR2 YYREEE (reference sequence). Deletions cut 4 bases from V and 1 base from J, with 5 bases between. The CDR3 spans 13 residues. The CDR3: CASSQKNTGELFF. CDR3 in DNA: TGTGCCAGCAGCCAGAAGAACACCGGGGAGCTGTTTTTT.

The rearrangement uses TRBV28 and TRBJ2-1; 8 nucleotides line up with TRBD2. This CDR3 contains 14 residues. Germline trimming cut 7 bases from V and 4 bases from J; bases unmatched to any gene: 6. Germline lookup yields CDR1 MDHEN and CDR2 SYDVKM. CDR3: CASTSRGGYNEQFF. DNA for the CDR3: TGTGCCAGCACCAGCCGGGGGGGTTACAATGAGCAGTTCTTC.

The V and J genes are TRBV3-1 (or the pseudogene TRBV3-2) and TRBJ2-2, with 14 bases identical to TRBD2. The CDR3 has 20 amino acids. Germline trimming cut 3 bases from V and 0 bases from J; bases unmatched to any gene: 9. Looked up from germline, CDR1 is LGHDT and CDR2 is YNNKEL (reference sequence). CDR3 DNA: TGTGCCAGCAGCCACACTTGGACTAGCGGGGGGTTTTCGAACACCGGGGAGCTGTTTTTT. It specifies CASSHTWTSGGFSNTGELFF.

This clone appeared a few times. CDR3 in amino acids: CASTLLHGWQYF. CDR3 coding DNA: TGTGCCAGCACCCTACTGCATGGTTGGCAGTACTTC. The chain recombines TRBV2 with TRBJ2-7; D is undetermined. CDR3 size: 12 residues. Germline V gene data show CDR1 as SNHLY and CDR2 as FYNNEI. The V gene lost 7 bases and the J gene lost 9 bases, with 16 bases spanning the gap.

The chain employs TRBV19 and TRBJ1-5, with D unresolved. CDR3 length: 14 amino acids. Trimming cost V 7 bases and J 4 bases, with 14 bases left between them. Germline V gives CDR1 LNHDA, CDR2 SQIVND (reference sequence). The CDR3 loop is CASNEGYYNQPQHF. The CDR3 DNA reads TGTGCCAGTAACGAAGGATACTATAATCAGCCCCAGCATTTT.

V gene TRBV4-2 combines with J gene TRBJ1-1; D uncertain. This CDR3 has 14 amino acids. The V gene lost 0 bases and the J gene lost 1 base, with 6 bases spanning the gap. CDR1 and CDR2 (germline): LGHNA, YNFKEQ. The CDR3 is CASSQDYGNTEAFF. In nucleotides, the CDR3 is TGTGCCAGCAGCCAAGATTACGGGAACACTGAAGCTTTCTTT.

The chain joins TRBV6-5 to TRBJ2-1; D possibly uses TRBD1 or TRBD2 (5 bases each). The CDR3 is 14 amino acids. Germline V lookup: CDR1 MNHEY, CDR2 SVGAGI. Deletions cut 0 bases from V and 12 bases from J, with 15 bases between. The CDR3 reads CASSYSWGSERQFF. Written as DNA, the CDR3 is TGTGCCAGCAGTTACTCGTGGGGGTCGGAAAGGCAGTTCTTC.

The chain employs TRBV27 and TRBJ2-5; the D is unclear. V dropped 5 bases and J dropped 2 bases, with 12 bases sitting between them. The CDR3 covers 14 residues. CDR1 and CDR2 (germline): MNHEY, SMNVEV (reference sequence). The CDR3 loop reads CASSPLGNQETQYF. CDR3 nucleotides: TGTGCCAGCAGTCCTCTAGGGAATCAAGAGACCCAGTACTTC.

The CDR3 spells CASSLDGGEATYEQYF. CDR3 nucleotides: TGCGCCAGCAGCTTGGATGGAGGGGAGGCGACCTACGAGCAGTACTTC. V gene TRBV5-1 combines with J gene TRBJ2-7; tentatively, D is TRBD2 (6 bases). The CDR3 spans 16 residues. V shed 0 bases and J shed 2 bases, with 15 bases lying between them. Germline assignment: CDR1 SGHRS and CDR2 YFSETQ. The full variable domain, with the rest looked up from reference TRBV5-1 and TRBJ2-7, is KAGVTQTPRYLIKTRGQQVTLSCSPISGHRSVSWYQQTPGQGLQFLFEYFSETQRNKGNFPGRFSGRQFSNSRSEMNVSTLELGDSALYLCASSLDGGEATYEQYFGPGTRLTVT.

The rearrangement uses TRBV23-1 and TRBJ1-5; TRBD1 matches 12 bases. TRBV23-1 qualifies as an ORF whose function is uncertain. The CDR3 is made up of 21 amino acids. V dropped 2 bases and J dropped 0; count of bases not matched to a gene: 14. The CDR3 protein is CASSQIPKRDRGPYSNQPQHF. The DNA for the CDR3 is TGCGCCAGCAGTCAAATCCCCAAGCGGGACAGGGGGCCTTATAGCAATCAGCCCCAGCATTTT.

This sequence joins TRBV10-2 and TRBJ2-3; 15 nucleotides match TRBD2. This CDR3 is built from 17 residues. Germline CDR1 WSHSY, CDR2 SAAADI. After removal of 5 bases from V and 1 base from J, the junction contained 4 bases not matched to a gene. The CDR3 DNA follows: TGCGCCAGCAGTCCGGGACTAGCGGGGGGACGCACAGATACGCAGTATTTT. Protein product: CASSPGLAGGRTDTQYF.

The rearrangement joins TRBV2 to TRBJ1-6; D gene uncertain. CDR1 is SNHLY and CDR2 is FYNNEI in the germline V gene. Trimming took off 3 bases at V and 9 bases at J, with 9 bases between the two ends. The CDR3 sequence is 13 residues long. The CDR3 DNA is TGTGCCAGCAGTGAGTGGGATCGTTCACCCCTCCACTTT. As protein: CASSEWDRSPLHF.

The V and J genes are TRBV7-2 and TRBJ1-5; 9 bases match TRBD1. The CDR3 is made up of 16 amino acids. The ends lost 5 bases at V and 4 bases at J; junction bases unmatched: 9. Per germline, CDR1 SGHTA and CDR2 FQGNSA. CDR3 coding DNA: TGTGCCAGCAGCGCGTCGGGACAGGGAATTAATCAGCCCCAGCATTTT. This gives the protein CASSASGQGINQPQHF.

The chain carries TRBV7-2 and TRBJ1-3, with a weak D call TRBD1 (6 bases). Per germline, CDR1 SGHTA and CDR2 FQGNSA. The CDR3 sequence is 16 residues long. Trimming removed 6 bases at V and 2 bases at J, with 17 bases between. This chain's CDR3 is CASRPRGTRTGNTIYF. Written as DNA, the CDR3 is TGTGCCAGCAGGCCTAGGGGGACTAGGACTGGAAACACCATATATTTT.

The chain recombines TRBV28 with TRBJ1-5; tentative D call: TRBD1 (6 bases). V dropped 7 bases and J dropped 0 bases, with 13 bases sitting between them. The CDR3 is 15 residues long. Germline V gene sequence: CDR1 MDHEN, CDR2 SYDVKM. CDR3 in amino acids: CASTGRGFSNQPQHF. The CDR3 bases are TGTGCCAGCACTGGAAGGGGGTTTAGCAATCAGCCCCAGCATTTT.

The chain has TRBV7-9 and TRBJ2-1; 7 bases fit TRBD2. The germline V gene has CDR1 SEHNR and CDR2 FQNEAQ (reference sequence). This CDR3 comprises 17 residues. With V trimmed by 5 bases and J by 0 bases, 10 bases remained unmatched. The CDR3, as DNA: TGTGCCAGCAGCCCACCAACCGGGGGGAACTCCTACAATGAGCAGTTCTTC. Amino acid sequence: CASSPPTGGNSYNEQFF.

V gene TRBV20-1 combines with J gene TRBJ2-1; D gene uncertain. Looked up from germline, CDR1 is DFQATT and CDR2 is SNEGSKA (reference sequence). The CDR3 has 10 amino acids. With 3 bases removed from V and 9 bases from J, the gap between germline ends came to 6 bases. CDR3 sequence: CSARGIEQFF. CDR3 coding DNA: TGCAGTGCTAGGGGTATTGAGCAGTTCTTC.

The chain is built from TRBV7-8 and TRBJ1-3, with D uncertain. The ends were cut back, 1 base at V and 0 bases at J, with 7 bases in the middle. The CDR3 totals 15 residues. The germline CDR1 and CDR2 sequences are SGHVS and FQNEAQ. DNA for the CDR3: TGTGCCAGCAGCTTAGGGGTAAACTCTGGAAACACCATATATTTT. This gives the protein CASSLGVNSGNTIYF.

V usage is TRBV7-3 and J usage is TRBJ2-1; D is uncertain. This CDR3 is built from 18 residues. Germline lookup yields CDR1 SGHTA and CDR2 FQGTGA. V was pared by 3 bases and J by 5 bases, with 23 bases between. The CDR3 bases are TGTGCCAGCAGCTTGAATAGGGTTGGGATTGGGATCAACAATGAGCAGTTCTTC. Amino acids: CASSLNRVGIGINNEQFF.

The V call is TRBV7-9, the J call TRBJ1-2; a weak D match, TRBD1 (6 bases). Trimming stripped 5 bases from V and 4 bases from J, with 11 bases between. This CDR3 has 13 amino acids. Looked up from germline, CDR1 is SEHNR and CDR2 is FQNEAQ (reference sequence). The chain's CDR3 is CASSTGLGYGYTF. The CDR3 nucleotides read TGTGCCAGCAGCACAGGGCTCGGCTATGGCTACACCTTC.

This clone has more than one count but fewer than ten. This rearrangement joins TRBV6-2 or TRBV6-3 to TRBJ2-7; a weak D match, TRBD1 (5 bases). Germline CDR1 and CDR2: MNHEY and SVGEGT. V was clipped by 4 bases and J by 3 bases, with 13 bases between them. This CDR3 has 14 residues. In nucleotides, the CDR3 is TGTGCCAGCAGTTCCCACAAGCAGGGCTACGAGCAGTACTTC. Amino acid sequence: CASSSHKQGYEQYF.

The rearrangement joins TRBV28 to TRBJ1-1; weak D call: TRBD1 (6 bases). Trimming left V 3 bases short and J 1 base short, with 18 bases between. Germline CDR1 reads MDHEN; CDR2 reads SYDVKM. This CDR3 comprises 17 residues. The CDR3 loop is CASSLGSWGAKNTEAFF. The CDR3 DNA reads as TGTGCCAGCAGTTTGGGAAGCTGGGGGGCCAAGAACACTGAAGCTTTCTTT.

This clone was seen a handful of times. The chain recombines TRBV7-8 with TRBJ1-5; possible D gene TRBD1, 6 bases. Trimming pared 3 bases from V and 7 bases from J, leaving 10 bases between. Germline CDR1 SGHVS, CDR2 FQNEAQ. The CDR3 is made up of 13 amino acids. The CDR3 reads CASSLGAWQPQHF. CDR3 in DNA: TGTGCCAGCAGCTTGGGGGCTTGGCAGCCCCAGCATTTT. The whole variable domain, remainder taken from reference TRBV7-8 and TRBJ1-5, is GAGVSQSPRYKVAKRGQDVALRCDPISGHVSLFWYQQALGQGPEFLTYFQNEAQLDKSGLPSDRFFAERPEGSVSTLKIQRTQQEDSAVYLCASSLGAWQPQHFGDGTRLSIL.

The V gene is TRBV5-3, the J gene TRBJ1-1; TRBD1 aligns across 9 bases. TRBV5-3 qualifies as an ORF whose function is uncertain. Losses at the gene ends were 3 bases for V and 2 bases for J; bases not matched to a gene: 14. This CDR3 is built from 18 residues. The CDR3 loop is CARSSLTGGAGINTEAFF. CDR3 bases: TGTGCCAGAAGCTCACTAACAGGGGGCGCGGGAATAAACACTGAAGCTTTCTTT.

The chain's CDR3 is CASSRSGRAAGELFF. The CDR3 region has the DNA TGTGCCAGCAGTCGTAGCGGGAGGGCCGCCGGGGAGCTGTTTTTT. The chain combines TRBV28 with TRBJ2-2; 11 bases are shared with TRBD2. V shed 5 bases and J 6 bases; nucleotides not matched to a gene: 5. Per germline, CDR1 MDHEN and CDR2 SYDVKM. This CDR3 is built from 15 residues.

The rearrangement joins TRBV5-8 to TRBJ1-4; TRBD1 might be the D (5 bases). The CDR3 extends over 14 amino acids. In germline, CDR1 is SGHTS, CDR2 YDEGEE. Between the trimmed V and J ends, which lost 10 bases and 4 bases, there was a span of 17 bases. CDR3 sequence: CAGKPGRINEKLFF. The CDR3 DNA follows: TGTGCCGGGAAACCGGGACGTATTAATGAAAAACTGTTTTTT.

CDR3 loop: CASSQERQSSYEQYF. In DNA form, the CDR3 reads TGCGCCAGCAGCCAAGAGCGGCAGAGCTCCTACGAGCAGTACTTC. This sequence joins TRBV4-3 and TRBJ2-7; D gene unclear. This CDR3 contains 15 residues. Trimming removed 0 bases from V and 0 bases from J, with 9 bases in between. Germline CDR1 is LGHNA and CDR2 is YSLEER.

This chain joins TRBV27 and TRBJ1-2, with a tentative D call TRBD1 (6 bases). Germline V gene data show CDR1 as MNHEY and CDR2 as SMNVEV (reference sequence). V lost 6 bases, J lost 2 bases, and 10 bases lay in between. The length of the CDR3 is 13 residues. CDR3 protein: CASSYGQNYGYTF. As DNA, the CDR3 is TGTGCCAGCAGCTATGGACAGAACTATGGCTACACCTTC.

The gene calls are TRBV2 and TRBJ1-2; D remains unclear. CDR3 size: 14 residues. The V and J ends lost 4 bases and 1 base respectively, with 10 bases between them. Germline lookup yields CDR1 SNHLY and CDR2 FYNNEI. This CDR3 is CASSVPDGNYGYTF. The CDR3 DNA sequence: TGTGCCAGCAGTGTCCCGGACGGTAACTATGGCTACACCTTC.

The rearrangement uses TRBV27 and TRBJ2-7; D possibly corresponds to TRBD1 (5 bases). Germline V gives CDR1 MNHEY, CDR2 SMNVEV (reference sequence). The CDR3 has 13 residues. The V and J ends lost 5 bases and 3 bases respectively, with 11 bases between them. CDR3 DNA: TGTGCCAGCAGTCCCAGGGCCTTCTACGAGCAGTACTTC. It translates to CASSPRAFYEQYF.